This T cell receptor beta chain was found in a study of T cells in Graves' hyperthyroidism and ophthalmopathy. Amplification of TCR beta CDR3 regions was performed using RNA transcripts as template. Initially, a first-round RT-PCR of the TCR CDR3 employed the HTBI primer set. Using its own MiXCR run on the multiplex PCR reads, TCRdb lists one record per CDR3 protein. This table has roughly 300,000 distinct CDR3 sequences, roughly 23% appearing once. Looked up from germline, CDR1 is MNHEY and CDR2 is SVGAGI. CDR3 length: 14 residues. Trimming shortened V by 8 bases and J by 4 bases, and 17 bases separated the two germline ends. This clonotype was recorded many times. Absence of ophthalmopathy progression within 18 months defined stable Graves' hyperthyroidism.

Source material: blood. This clonotype was sampled from a woman in her fifties or sixties with Graves' hyperthyroidism. V usage is TRBV6-5 and J usage is TRBJ1-1; tentatively, D is TRBD1 (5 bases). The CDR3: CASYPQGLSTEAFF. CDR3 in DNA: TGTGCCAGCTACCCCCAGGGTTTGAGCACTGAAGCTTTCTTT.